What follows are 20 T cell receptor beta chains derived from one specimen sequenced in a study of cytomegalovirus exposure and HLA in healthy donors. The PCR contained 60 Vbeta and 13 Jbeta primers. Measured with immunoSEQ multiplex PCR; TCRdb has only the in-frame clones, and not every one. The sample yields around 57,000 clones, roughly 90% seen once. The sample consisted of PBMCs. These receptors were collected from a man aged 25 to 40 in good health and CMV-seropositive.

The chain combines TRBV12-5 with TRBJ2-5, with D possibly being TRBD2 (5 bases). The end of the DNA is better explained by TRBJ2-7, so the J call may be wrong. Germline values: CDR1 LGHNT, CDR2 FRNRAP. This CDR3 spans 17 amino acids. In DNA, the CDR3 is TGTGCTAGTGTCTCCGTTAAAGCGGCCAAGAGCGCCTACGAGCAGTACTTC. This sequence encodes CASVSVKAAKSAYEQYF.

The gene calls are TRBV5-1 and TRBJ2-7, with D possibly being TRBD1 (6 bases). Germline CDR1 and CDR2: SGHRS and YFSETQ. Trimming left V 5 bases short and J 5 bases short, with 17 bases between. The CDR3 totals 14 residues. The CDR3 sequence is CASRQGHGRDEQYF. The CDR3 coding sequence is TGCGCCAGCAGACAGGGACATGGTCGAGACGAGCAGTACTTC.

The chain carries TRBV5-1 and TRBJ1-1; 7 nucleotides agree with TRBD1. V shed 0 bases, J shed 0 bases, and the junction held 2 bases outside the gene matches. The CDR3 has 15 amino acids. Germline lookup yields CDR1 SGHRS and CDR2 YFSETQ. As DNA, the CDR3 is TGCGCCAGCAGCTTGGAAACAGGGGTGAACACTGAAGCTTTCTTT. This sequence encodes CASSLETGVNTEAFF.

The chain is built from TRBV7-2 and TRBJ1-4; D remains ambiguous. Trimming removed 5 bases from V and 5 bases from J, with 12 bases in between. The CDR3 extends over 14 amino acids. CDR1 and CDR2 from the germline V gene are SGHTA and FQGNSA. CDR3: CASSLAGRNEKLFF. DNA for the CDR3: TGTGCCAGCAGCCTGGCGGGGAGGAATGAAAAACTGTTTTTT.

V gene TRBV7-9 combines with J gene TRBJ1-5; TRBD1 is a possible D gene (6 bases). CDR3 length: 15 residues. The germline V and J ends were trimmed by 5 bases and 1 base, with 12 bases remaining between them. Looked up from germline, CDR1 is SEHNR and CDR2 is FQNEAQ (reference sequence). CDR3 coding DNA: TGTGCCAGCAGCCCGGGGACACAGAGCAATCAGCCCCAGCATTTT. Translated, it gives CASSPGTQSNQPQHF. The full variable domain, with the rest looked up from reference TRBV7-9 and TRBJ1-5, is DTGVSQNPRHKITKRGQNVTFRCDPISEHNRLYWYRQTLGQGPEFLTYFQNEAQLEKSRLLSDRFSAERPKGSFSTLEIQRTEQGDSAMYLCASSPGTQSNQPQHFGDGTRLSIL.

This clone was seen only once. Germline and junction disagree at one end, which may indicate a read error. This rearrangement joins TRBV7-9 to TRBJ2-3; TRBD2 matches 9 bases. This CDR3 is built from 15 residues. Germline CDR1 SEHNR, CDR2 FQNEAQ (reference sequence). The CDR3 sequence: CSSSRKAGGTDTQYF. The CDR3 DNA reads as TGTTCCAGCAGCCGCAAAGCGGGAGGTACAGATACGCAGTATTTT. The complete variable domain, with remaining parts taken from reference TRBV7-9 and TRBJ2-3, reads DTGVSQNPRHKITKRGQNVTFRCDPISEHNRLYWYRQTLGQGPEFLTYFQNEAQLEKSRLLSDRFSAERPKGSFSTLEIQRTEQGDSAMYLCSSSRKAGGTDTQYFGPGTRLTVL.

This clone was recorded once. CDR3 nucleotides: TGTGCCAGCAGCCTCGGACTAGCGGGAGCCCATGAGCAGTTCTTC. Its protein product is CASSLGLAGAHEQFF. The chain couples TRBV7-3 to TRBJ2-1; 13 bases are a match to TRBD2. The CDR3 covers 15 residues. With V trimmed by 5 bases and J by 8 bases, 6 bases remained unmatched. The V gene's germline CDR1 is SGHTA and CDR2 FQGTGA.

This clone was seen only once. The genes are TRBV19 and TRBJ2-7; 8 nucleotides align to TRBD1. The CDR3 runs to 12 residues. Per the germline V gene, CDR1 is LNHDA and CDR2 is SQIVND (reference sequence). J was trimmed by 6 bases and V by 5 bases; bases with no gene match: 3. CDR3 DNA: TGTGCCAGTAGTGGACAGGGCTTCGAGCAGTACTTC. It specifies CASSGQGFEQYF.

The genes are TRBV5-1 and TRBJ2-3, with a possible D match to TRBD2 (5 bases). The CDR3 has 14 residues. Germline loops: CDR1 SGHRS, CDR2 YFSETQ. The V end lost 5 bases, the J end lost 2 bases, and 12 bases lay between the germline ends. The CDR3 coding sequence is TGCGCCAGCAGTGCCGGGGTCGCCACAGATACGCAGTATTTT. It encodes CASSAGVATDTQYF.

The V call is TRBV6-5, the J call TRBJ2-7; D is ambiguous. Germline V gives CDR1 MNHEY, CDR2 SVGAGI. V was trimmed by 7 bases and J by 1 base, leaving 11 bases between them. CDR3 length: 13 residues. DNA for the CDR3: TGTGCCAGCACTATAGTCGGGTCCTACGAGCAGTACTTC. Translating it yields CASTIVGSYEQYF.

CDR3 amino acids: CASSPLRGFTEAFF. As DNA, the CDR3 is TGTGCCAGCAGTCCCCTGCGAGGGTTCACTGAAGCTTTCTTT. The gene calls are TRBV27 and TRBJ1-1; D call uncertain. The V gene's germline CDR1 is MNHEY and CDR2 SMNVEV (reference sequence). The CDR3 contains 14 residues. V dropped 5 bases and J dropped 4 bases, with 14 bases sitting between them.

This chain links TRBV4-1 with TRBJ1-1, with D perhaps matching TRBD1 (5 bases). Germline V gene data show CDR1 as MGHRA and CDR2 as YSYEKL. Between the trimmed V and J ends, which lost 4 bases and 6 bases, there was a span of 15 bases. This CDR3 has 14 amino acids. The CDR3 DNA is TGCGCCAGCAGCCGAGCAGGGAGGACGGCTGAAGCTTTCTTT. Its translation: CASSRAGRTAEAFF.

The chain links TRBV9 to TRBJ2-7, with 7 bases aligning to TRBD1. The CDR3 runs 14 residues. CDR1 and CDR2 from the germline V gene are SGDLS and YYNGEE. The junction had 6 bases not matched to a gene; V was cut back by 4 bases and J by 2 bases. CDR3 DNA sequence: TGTGCCAGCAGCCCCCGGGACAGTCCCTACGAGCAGTACTTC. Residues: CASSPRDSPYEQYF.

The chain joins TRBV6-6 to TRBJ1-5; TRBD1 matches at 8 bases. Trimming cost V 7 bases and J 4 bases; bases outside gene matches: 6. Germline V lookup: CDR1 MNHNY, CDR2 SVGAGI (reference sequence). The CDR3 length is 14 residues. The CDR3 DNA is TGTGCCAGCACTCTGGACAGGGTTAATCAGCCCCAGCATTTT. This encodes CASTLDRVNQPQHF.

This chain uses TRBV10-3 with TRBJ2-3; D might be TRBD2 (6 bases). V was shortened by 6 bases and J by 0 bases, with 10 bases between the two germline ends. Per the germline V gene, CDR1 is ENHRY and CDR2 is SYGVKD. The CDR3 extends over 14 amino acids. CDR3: CAISGTSSTDTQYF. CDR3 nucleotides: TGTGCCATCAGCGGGACTTCTAGCACAGATACGCAGTATTTT.

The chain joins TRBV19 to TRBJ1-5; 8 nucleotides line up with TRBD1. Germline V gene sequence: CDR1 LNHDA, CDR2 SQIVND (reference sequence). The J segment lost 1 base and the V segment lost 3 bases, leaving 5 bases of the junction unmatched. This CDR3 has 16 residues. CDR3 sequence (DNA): TGTGCCAGTAGTATGGACAGGGCTGTAAGCAATCAGCCCCAGCATTTT. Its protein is CASSMDRAVSNQPQHF.

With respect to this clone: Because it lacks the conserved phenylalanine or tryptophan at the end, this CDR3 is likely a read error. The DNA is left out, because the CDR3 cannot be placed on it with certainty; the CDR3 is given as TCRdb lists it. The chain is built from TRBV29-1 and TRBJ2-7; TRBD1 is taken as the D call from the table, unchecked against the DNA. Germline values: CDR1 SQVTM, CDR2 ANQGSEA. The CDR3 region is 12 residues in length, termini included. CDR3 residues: CSVVEESGQHIL.

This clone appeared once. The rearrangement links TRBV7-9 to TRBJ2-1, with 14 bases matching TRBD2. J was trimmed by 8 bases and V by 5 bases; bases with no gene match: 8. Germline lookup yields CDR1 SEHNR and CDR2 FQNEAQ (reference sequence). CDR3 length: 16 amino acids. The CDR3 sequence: CASSIRLAGGRDEQFF. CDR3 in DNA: TGTGCCAGCAGCATCAGACTAGCGGGAGGGCGCGATGAGCAGTTCTTC.

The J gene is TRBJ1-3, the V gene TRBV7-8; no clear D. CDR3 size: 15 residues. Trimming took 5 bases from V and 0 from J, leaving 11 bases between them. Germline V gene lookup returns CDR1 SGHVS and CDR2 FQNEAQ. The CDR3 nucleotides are TGTGCCAGCAGCCCCGGGTTCAACTCTGGAAACACCATATATTTT. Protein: CASSPGFNSGNTIYF.

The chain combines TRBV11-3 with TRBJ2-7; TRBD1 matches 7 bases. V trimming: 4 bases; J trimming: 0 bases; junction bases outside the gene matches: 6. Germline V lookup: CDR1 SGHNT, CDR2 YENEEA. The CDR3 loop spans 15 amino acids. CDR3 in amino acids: CASSYGQAISYEQYF. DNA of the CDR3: TGTGCCAGCAGCTACGGACAGGCCATCTCCTACGAGCAGTACTTC. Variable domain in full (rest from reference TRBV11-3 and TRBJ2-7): EAGVVQSPRYKIIEKKQPVAFWCNPISGHNTLYWYLQNLGQGPELLIRYENEEAVDDSQLPKDRFSAERLKGVDSTLKIQPAELGDSAVYLCASSYGQAISYEQYFGPGTRLTVT.